The T cell receptor beta chain described here comes from a study of beta chain features in type 1 diabetes. Study-level points and caveats: Any HLA-type effect on TCRB rearrangement remained unresolved here. Compared with healthy donors, patients appeared to share more similar naive, central memory and regulatory TCRB repertoires. All four CD4+ subsets of Type 1 diabetes patients contained TCRB CDR3s that were moderately but significantly shorter.

This clone has more than one count but fewer than ten. What it recognizes is unknown. TCRB transcripts that were expressed got sequenced, as all of the isolated RNA had been reverse transcribed. The study sequenced naive, central memory and regulatory T cell samples to an average of around 3.5 million reads. Profiled with immunoSEQ multiplex PCR; TCRdb holds only in-frame clones, not every one. The sample includes around 300,000 clones, about 15% of them seen just once. CDR3 length: 13 residues. Germline loops: CDR1 SEHNR, CDR2 FQNEAQ (reference sequence). Trimming removed 5 bases from V and 4 bases from J, with 11 bases in between. Populations obtained by sorting all exceeded 95% purity.

Sequencing used naive CD4+ T cells from blood. The rearrangement joins TRBV7-9 to TRBJ1-1; D remains ambiguous. The receptor was derived from a man aged 18 to 30 with type 1 diabetes. In nucleotides, the CDR3 is TGTGCCAGCAGCCCCATCGAGGGCACTGAAGCTTTCTTT. This sequence encodes CASSPIEGTEAFF.